This T cell receptor beta chain was found in a study of T-cell memory formation after mild COVID-19. Points from the study as a whole: Of the contracting clones, CD4+ ones lay mainly in CM and EM, and CD8+ ones in EMRA.

5'RACE, which relied on constant-segment primers, yielded TCR alpha and TCR beta cDNA libraries carrying sample barcodes and UMIs. Each CDR3 protein is one row after TCRdb ran MiXCR on the 5' RACE reads. The data contain about 390,000 distinct CDR3 sequences, 16% of them singletons. Germline V CDR1 and CDR2: SGHRS, YFSETQ. The CDR3 consists of 14 residues. V was cut by 4 bases and J by 2 bases, with 12 bases left in between. Of note for this clonotype: Its target is not known.

The clonotype originates from a man between 18 and 29 years old who had mild COVID-19 (a few samples of this study predate the infection). Cell type and time point are not known. The chain recombines TRBV5-1 with TRBJ2-5; D ambiguous. Sequenced input: PBMCs or a T cell subset sorted from them (not recorded which). The CDR3 is CASSETRLQETQYF. Here the CDR3 DNA reads TGCGCCAGCAGCGAAACGCGGCTACAAGAGACCCAGTACTTC. The full variable domain, with the rest looked up from reference TRBV5-1 and TRBJ2-5, is KAGVTQTPRYLIKTRGQQVTLSCSPISGHRSVSWYQQTPGQGLQFLFEYFSETQRNKGNFPGRFSGRQFSNSRSEMNVSTLELGDSALYLCASSETRLQETQYFGPGTRLLVL.